One T cell receptor (beta chain) is described in this entry. The sample belongs to a study of blood T cell repertoires in COVID-19. Study background: The cDNA or gDNA used as material had been derived from T cells, B-cell-depleted T cells, or PBMCs.

The cohort comprised adults aged roughly 18 to 95 years residing in about two dozen US areas. Cohort allocation depended upon clinical history that participants reported. Cohort 3 recovered donors had two negative PCRs, clearance, or symptom resolution. V dropped 1 base and J dropped 6 bases, with 13 bases sitting between them. The CDR3 has 15 residues. The V gene's germline CDR1 is SGHNT and CDR2 YYREEE (reference sequence). Here immunoSEQ multiplex PCR was the method, and the copy in TCRdb shows in-frame clones only, minus some. The repertoire holds about 250,000 clones, with about nine tenths as singletons.

The sequenced material came from PBMCs or T cells enriched from blood (not recorded which). The V and J genes are TRBV5-4 and TRBJ1-4; maybe TRBD1 (6 bases). The origin of this receptor is a middle-aged man who had recovered from COVID-19. Here the CDR3 DNA reads TGTGCCAGCAGCTTGAGTAGGCCAGGGGATGAAAAACTGTTTTTT. It is translated as CASSLSRPGDEKLFF.